The clone carrying this T cell receptor (beta chain) came up many times. The data originate from a study of human T cells and chemical hapten exposure. Germline CDR1 MDHEN, CDR2 SYDVKM. Between the trimmed V and J ends, which lost 5 bases and 2 bases, there was a span of 13 bases. The CDR3 runs to 14 residues. Time point defined: patch test 1, 2 weeks after DPC sensitization. Treatment in this sample: therapeutic diphenylcyclopropenone sensitization with weekly scalp DPC. Extraction yielded total RNA from whole blood (unfractionated). In TCRdb, the RACE reads were re-called with MiXCR into one record per CDR3 protein. The table records 40,000 to 50,000 distinct CDR3 sequences, about 4% of them present only once.

The sequence derives from a man aged 50-60 years with alopecia areata. Some clones in this sample may be carry-over from other donors' samples. The starting material was whole blood, obtained in connection with sensitization to the hapten diphenylcyclopropenone (DPC). This chain uses TRBV28 with TRBJ2-7; no reliable D call. CDR3 DNA: TGTGCCAGCAGTCCGTGGACCTCTGCCTACGAGCAGTACTTC. Its protein is CASSPWTSAYEQYF.